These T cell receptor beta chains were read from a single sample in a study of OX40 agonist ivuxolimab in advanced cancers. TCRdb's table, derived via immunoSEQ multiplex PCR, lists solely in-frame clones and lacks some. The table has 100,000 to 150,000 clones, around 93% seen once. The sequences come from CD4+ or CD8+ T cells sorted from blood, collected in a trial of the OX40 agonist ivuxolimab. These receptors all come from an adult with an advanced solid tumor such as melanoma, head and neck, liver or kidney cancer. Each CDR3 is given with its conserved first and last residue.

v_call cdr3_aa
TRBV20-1 CSAARNIQYF
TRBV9 CASSVDAGLYEQYF
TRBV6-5 CASSRQGVGYEQYF
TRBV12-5 CASGWGSGGANYGYTF
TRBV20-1 CSARGSNEQFF
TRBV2 CASSADTYNEQFF
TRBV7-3 CASSSSPAAGGGELFF
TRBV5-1 CASSPGGTGGGETQYF
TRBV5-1 CASSLWSGGTYEQYF
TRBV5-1 CASSLGQISTDTQYF
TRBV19 CASSIASGGYGYTF
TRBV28 CASSPGPLVQPQHF
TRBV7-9 CASSPLPVYSNQPQHF
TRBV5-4 CASSGDRPGNTIYF
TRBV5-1 CASSLSGTGGPSPQHF
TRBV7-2 CASNSQGENSPLHF
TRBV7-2 CASSLGVADTQYF
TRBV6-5 CASSKRTRTGEAFF
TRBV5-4 CASRPFRDGYEQYF
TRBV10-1 CASSVGAAAEAFF
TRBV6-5 CASSYSTSSYEQYF
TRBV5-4 CASSPLGGDGNQPQHF
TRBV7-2 CASSEGIDYGYTF
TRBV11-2 CASSWTGPTNTGELFF
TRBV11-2 CASSLDPRIRPQHF
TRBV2 CASTVGPRAFF
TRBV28 CASSPQDRFNYGYTF
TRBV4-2 CASSLATGGGTDTQYF
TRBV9 CASSAEGQGNYGYTF